This entry concerns a single T cell receptor beta chain. These data come from a study of blood T cell repertoires in COVID-19. For the study at large: The United States, Italy and Spain supplied acute and convalescent COVID-19 samples. Sources were T cells, B-cell-depleted T cells, or PBMCs; the material itself was cDNA or gDNA.

Clones were sequenced by immunoSEQ multiplex PCR, and TCRdb holds only the in-frame ones, with some missing. The data show about 90,000 clones, 70% to 90% seen once. The specimen was peripheral blood. The sequence was obtained from a man at least 80 years old with active or convalescent COVID-19.

The CDR3 reads CASSQVGTGVTDTQYF. CDR3 DNA: TGTGCCAGCAGCCAAGTGGGGACAGGGGTCACAGATACGCAGTATTTT. The chain combines TRBV4-2 with TRBJ2-3; 10 bases align to TRBD1. This CDR3 contains 16 residues. With V trimmed by 1 base and J by 2 bases, 3 bases remained unmatched. Germline assignment: CDR1 LGHNA and CDR2 YNFKEQ.